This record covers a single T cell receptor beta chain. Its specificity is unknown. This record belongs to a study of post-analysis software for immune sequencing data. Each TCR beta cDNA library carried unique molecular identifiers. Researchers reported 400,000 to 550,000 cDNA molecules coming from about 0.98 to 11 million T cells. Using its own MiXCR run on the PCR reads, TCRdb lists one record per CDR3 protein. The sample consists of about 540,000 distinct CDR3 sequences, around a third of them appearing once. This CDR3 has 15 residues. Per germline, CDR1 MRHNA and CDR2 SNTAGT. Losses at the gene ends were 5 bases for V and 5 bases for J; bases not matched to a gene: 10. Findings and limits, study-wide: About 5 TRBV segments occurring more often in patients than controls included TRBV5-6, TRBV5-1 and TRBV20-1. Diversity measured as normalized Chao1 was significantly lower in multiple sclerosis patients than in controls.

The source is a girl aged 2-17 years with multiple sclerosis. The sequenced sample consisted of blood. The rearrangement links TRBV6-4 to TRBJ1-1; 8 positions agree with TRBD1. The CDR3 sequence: CASSPTGQGVTEAFF. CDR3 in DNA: TGTGCCAGCAGTCCAACCGGACAGGGTGTTACTGAAGCTTTCTTT.